Shown below are 5 T cell receptor beta chains from a single sample sequenced in a study of blood T cells in healthy people across ages. A second roughly 6 to 12 cycle PCR used barcoded and J-beta primers. TCRdb called the 5' RACE reads again in MiXCR, with one record for every CDR3 protein. The sample lists some 780,000 distinct CDR3 sequences, 45% to 70% occurring once. Material: blood. All receptors come from a man between 35 and 55 years old in good health.

V and J are TRBV29-1 and TRBJ2-7, with 11 bases fitting TRBD1. Per the germline V gene, CDR1 is SQVTM and CDR2 is ANQGSEA. CDR3 length: 12 residues. V shed 4 bases, J shed 6 bases, and the junction held 2 bases outside the gene matches. Here the CDR3 DNA reads TGCAGCGTTGCGGGACAGGGGGGCGAGCAGTACTTC. As protein: CSVAGQGGEQYF.

This clonotype appeared a single time. The chain couples TRBV3-1 to TRBJ2-7; the D gene is possibly TRBD1 (5 bases). CDR1 is LGHDT and CDR2 is YNNKEL in the germline V gene (reference sequence). Trimming took 4 bases from V and 7 from J, leaving 14 bases between them. The CDR3 is 13 amino acids. As DNA, the CDR3 is TGTGCCAGCAGCCCAGGGCCGGCGAGGGAGCAGTACTTC. Translated: CASSPGPAREQYF.

The CDR3 region is CASSQSTGTDTQYF. CDR3 nucleotides: TGCGCCAGCAGCCAGTCGACCGGCACAGATACGCAGTATTTT. The chain links TRBV4-3 to TRBJ2-3; D call uncertain. Trimming shortened V by 3 bases and J by 1 base, and 8 bases separated the two germline ends. The CDR3 totals 14 residues. CDR1 is LGHNA and CDR2 is YSLEER in the germline V gene.

Comments on this clonotype: It may be a read error: a sequence one base away is much more abundant. The chain has TRBV7-2 and TRBJ2-7; D not resolved. This CDR3 has 11 residues. Germline V gives CDR1 SGHTA, CDR2 FQGNSA. Trimming cost V 2 bases and J 6 bases, with 5 bases left between them. In nucleotides, the CDR3 is TGTGCCAGCAGCTTATCGACCGAGCAGTACTTC. It translates to CASSLSTEQYF.

The chain uses TRBV7-2 and TRBJ2-4; D is possibly TRBD2 (5 bases). V was trimmed by 1 base and J by 13 bases, leaving 8 bases between them. This CDR3 has 11 amino acids. CDR1 SGHTA and CDR2 FQGNSA come from the germline V gene. The CDR3 spells CASSLEWEQYF. Here the CDR3 DNA reads TGTGCCAGCAGCTTAGAATGGGAGCAGTACTTC.